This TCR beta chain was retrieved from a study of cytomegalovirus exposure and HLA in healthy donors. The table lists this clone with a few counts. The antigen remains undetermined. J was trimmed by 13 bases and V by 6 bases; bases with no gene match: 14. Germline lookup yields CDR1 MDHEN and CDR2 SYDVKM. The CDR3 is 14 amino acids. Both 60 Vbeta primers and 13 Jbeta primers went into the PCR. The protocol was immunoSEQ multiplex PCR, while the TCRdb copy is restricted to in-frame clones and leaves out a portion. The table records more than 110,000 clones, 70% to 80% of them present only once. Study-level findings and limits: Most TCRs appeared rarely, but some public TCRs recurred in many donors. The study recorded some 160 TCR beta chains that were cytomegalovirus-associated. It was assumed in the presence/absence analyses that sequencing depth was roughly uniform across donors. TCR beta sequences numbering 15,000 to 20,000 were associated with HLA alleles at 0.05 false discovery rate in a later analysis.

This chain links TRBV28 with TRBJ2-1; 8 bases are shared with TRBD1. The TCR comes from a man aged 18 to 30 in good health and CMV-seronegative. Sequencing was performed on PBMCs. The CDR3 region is CASRANNQGAAQFF. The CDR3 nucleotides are TGTGCCAGCAGAGCAAACAATCAGGGGGCGGCCCAGTTCTTC.